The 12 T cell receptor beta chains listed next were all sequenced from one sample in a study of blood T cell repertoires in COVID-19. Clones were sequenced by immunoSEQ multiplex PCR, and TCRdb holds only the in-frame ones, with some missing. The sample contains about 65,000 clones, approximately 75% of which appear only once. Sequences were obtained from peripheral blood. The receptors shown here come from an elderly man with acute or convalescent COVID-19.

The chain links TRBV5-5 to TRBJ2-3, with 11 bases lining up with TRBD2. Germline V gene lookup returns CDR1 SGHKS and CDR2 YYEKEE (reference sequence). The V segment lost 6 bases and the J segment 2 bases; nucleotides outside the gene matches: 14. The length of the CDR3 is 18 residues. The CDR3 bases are TGTGCCAGCACCCGGAGACTAGCGGGGTCCGGGAACACAGATACGCAGTATTTT. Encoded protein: CASTRRLAGSGNTDTQYF.

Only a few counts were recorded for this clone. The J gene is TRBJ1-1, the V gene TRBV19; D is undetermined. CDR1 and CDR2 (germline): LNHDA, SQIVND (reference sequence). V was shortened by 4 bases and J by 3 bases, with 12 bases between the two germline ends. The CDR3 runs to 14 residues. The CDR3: CASSTRASDTEAFF. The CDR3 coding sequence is TGTGCCAGTAGTACGAGGGCGTCGGACACTGAAGCTTTCTTT.

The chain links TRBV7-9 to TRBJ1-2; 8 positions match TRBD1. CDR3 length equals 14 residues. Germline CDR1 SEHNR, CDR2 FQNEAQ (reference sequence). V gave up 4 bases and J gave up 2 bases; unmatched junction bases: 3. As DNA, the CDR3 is TGTGCCAGCAGCTCCCGGGACAGGAACTATGGCTACACCTTC. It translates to CASSSRDRNYGYTF.

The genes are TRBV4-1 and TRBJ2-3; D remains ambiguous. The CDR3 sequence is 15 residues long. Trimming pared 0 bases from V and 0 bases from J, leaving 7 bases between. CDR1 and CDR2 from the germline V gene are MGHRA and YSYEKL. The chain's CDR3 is CASSQDALSTDTQYF. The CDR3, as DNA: TGCGCCAGCAGCCAAGATGCACTGAGCACAGATACGCAGTATTTT.

Here the CDR3 reads CASSNRDFLNSPLHF. The CDR3 DNA reads as TGTGCCAGCAGCAACCGGGACTTTTTAAATTCACCCCTCCACTTT. The chain is built from TRBV14 and TRBJ1-6; D possibly corresponds to TRBD1 (5 bases). V gave up 5 bases and J gave up 7 bases, with 15 bases separating them. CDR1 is SGHDN and CDR2 is FVKESK in the germline V gene. The CDR3 loop spans 15 amino acids.

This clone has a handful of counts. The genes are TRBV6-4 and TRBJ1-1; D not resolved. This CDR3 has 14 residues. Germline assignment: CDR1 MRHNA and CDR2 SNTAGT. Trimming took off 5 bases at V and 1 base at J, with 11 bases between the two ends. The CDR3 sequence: CASSPGGANTEAFF. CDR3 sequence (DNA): TGTGCCAGCAGTCCGGGTGGTGCGAACACTGAAGCTTTCTTT.

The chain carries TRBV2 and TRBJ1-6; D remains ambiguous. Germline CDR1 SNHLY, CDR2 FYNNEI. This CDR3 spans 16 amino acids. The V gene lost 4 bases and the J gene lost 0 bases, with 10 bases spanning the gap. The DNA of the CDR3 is TGTGCCAGCAGTGCCCGGTCGAGCTCCTATAATTCACCCCTCCACTTT. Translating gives CASSARSSSYNSPLHF. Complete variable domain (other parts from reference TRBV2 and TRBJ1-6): EPEVTQTPSHQVTQMGQEVILRCVPISNHLYFYWYRQILGQKVEFLVSFYNNEISEKSEIFDDQFSVERPDGSNFTLKIRSTKLEDSAMYFCASSARSSSYNSPLHFGNGTRLTVT.

For the CDR3, the DNA is TGTGCCAGCAGTGAATATTCTGGGACAGGGGGTTCACCCCTCCACTTT. Protein: CASSEYSGTGGSPLHF. V and J are TRBV25-1 and TRBJ1-6, with 11 bases aligning to TRBD1. J was trimmed by 9 bases and V by 0 bases; bases with no gene match: 4. Germline V CDR1 and CDR2: MGHDK, SYGVNS. The CDR3 spans 16 residues.

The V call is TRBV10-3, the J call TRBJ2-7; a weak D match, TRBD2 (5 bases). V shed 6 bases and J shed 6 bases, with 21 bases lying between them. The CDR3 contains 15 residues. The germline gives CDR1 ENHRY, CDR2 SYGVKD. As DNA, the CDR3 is TGTGCCATCAGAGTAACCCCGACTACTGAGGGCGAGCAGTACTTC. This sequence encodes CAIRVTPTTEGEQYF.

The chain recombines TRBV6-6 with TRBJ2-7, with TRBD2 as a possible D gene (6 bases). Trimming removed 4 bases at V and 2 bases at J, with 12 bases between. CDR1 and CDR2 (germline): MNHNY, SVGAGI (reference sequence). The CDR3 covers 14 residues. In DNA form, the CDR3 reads TGTGCCAGCAGTTCGCAACGGACTACCTACGAGCAGTACTTC. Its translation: CASSSQRTTYEQYF.

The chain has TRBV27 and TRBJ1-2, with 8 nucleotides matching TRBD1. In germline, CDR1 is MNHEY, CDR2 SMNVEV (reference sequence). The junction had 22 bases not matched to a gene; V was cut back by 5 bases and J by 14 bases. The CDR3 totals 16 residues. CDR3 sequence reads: CASSPALKLAGQERTF. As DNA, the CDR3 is TGTGCCAGCAGTCCCGCTTTGAAGTTGGCGGGACAGGAAAGGACCTTC.

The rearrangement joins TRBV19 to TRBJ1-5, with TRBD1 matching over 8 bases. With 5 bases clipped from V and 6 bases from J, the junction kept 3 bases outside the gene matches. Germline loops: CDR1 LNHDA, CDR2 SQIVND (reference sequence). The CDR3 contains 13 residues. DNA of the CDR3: TGTGCCAGTAGTCCGCAGGGGGCTCAGCCCCAGCATTTT. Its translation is CASSPQGAQPQHF.